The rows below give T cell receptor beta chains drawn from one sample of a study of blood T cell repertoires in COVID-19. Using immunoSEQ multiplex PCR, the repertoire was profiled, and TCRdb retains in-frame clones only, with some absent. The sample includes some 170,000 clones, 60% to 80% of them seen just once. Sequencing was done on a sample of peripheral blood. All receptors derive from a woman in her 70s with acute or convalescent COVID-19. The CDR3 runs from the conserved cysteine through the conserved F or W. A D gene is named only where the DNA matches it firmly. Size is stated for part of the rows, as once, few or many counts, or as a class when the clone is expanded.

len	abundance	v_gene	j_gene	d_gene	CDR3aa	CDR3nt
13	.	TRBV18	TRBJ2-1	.	CASSPQLAAEQFF	TGTGCCAGCTCACCACAGCTAGCCGCTGAGCAGTTCTTC
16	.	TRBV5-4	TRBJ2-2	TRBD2	CASSSGTSGGPGELFF	TGTGCCAGCAGCTCCGGGACTAGCGGGGGTCCCGGGGAGCTGTTTTTT
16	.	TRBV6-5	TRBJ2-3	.	CASSYSRLRRGDTQYF	TGTGCCAGCAGTTACTCGCGCCTTAGACGGGGGGATACGCAGTATTTT
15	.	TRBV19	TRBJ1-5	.	CASSISENSNQPQHF	TGTGCCAGTAGTATATCAGAAAATAGCAATCAGCCCCAGCATTTT
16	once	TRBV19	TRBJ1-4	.	CASSLGQLHGGEKLFF	TGTGCCAGTAGTTTAGGGCAGTTGCACGGCGGGGAAAAACTGTTTTTT
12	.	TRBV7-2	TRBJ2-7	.	CASSSRVWEQYF	TGTGCCAGCAGCTCCAGGGTCTGGGAGCAGTACTTC
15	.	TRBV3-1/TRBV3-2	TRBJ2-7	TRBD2	CASSPGGSRPYEQYF	TGTGCCAGCAGCCCCGGCGGGAGTCGTCCCTACGAGCAGTACTTC
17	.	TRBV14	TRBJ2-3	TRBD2	CASSPGLAAERGDTQYF	TGTGCCAGCAGCCCGGGACTAGCGGCAGAACGAGGAGATACGCAGTATTTT
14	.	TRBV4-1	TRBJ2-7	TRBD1	CASSQVLRTGEQYF	TGCGCCAGCAGCCAAGTGTTGAGGACAGGCGAGCAGTACTTC
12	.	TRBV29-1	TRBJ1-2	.	CSVATALYGYTF	TGCAGCGTTGCCACAGCCCTCTATGGCTACACCTTC
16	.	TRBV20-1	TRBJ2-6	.	CSASRVVDSGANVLTF	TGCAGTGCTAGTAGAGTAGTAGACTCTGGGGCCAACGTCCTGACTTTC
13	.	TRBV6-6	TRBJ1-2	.	CASSYDRNYGYTF	TGTGCCAGCAGTTATGACAGAAACTATGGCTACACCTTC
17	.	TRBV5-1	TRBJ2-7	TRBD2	CASSITGTSGRGHEQYF	TGCGCCAGCAGCATCACCGGGACTAGCGGGAGAGGGCACGAGCAGTACTTC
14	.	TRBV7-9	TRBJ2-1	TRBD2	CASIGLAVDNEQFF	TGTGCCAGCATCGGACTAGCGGTTGACAATGAGCAGTTCTTC
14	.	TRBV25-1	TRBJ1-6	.	CASSEWQSNSPLHF	TGTGCCAGCAGTGAATGGCAGTCTAATTCACCCCTCCACTTT
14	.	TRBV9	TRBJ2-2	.	CASSVAPEGGELFF	TGTGCCAGCAGCGTAGCCCCAGAGGGCGGGGAGCTGTTTTTT
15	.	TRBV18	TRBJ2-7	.	CASSPGLLEGYEQYF	TGTGCCAGCTCACCAGGTCTCCTTGAGGGTTACGAGCAGTACTTC
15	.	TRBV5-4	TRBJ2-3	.	CASSLRDIVTDTQYF	TGTGCCAGCAGCTTGCGGGACATTGTCACAGATACGCAGTATTTT
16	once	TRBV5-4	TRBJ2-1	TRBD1	CASSLPGQGSYNEQFF	TGTGCCAGCAGCTTGCCCGGACAGGGGTCCTACAATGAGCAGTTCTTC
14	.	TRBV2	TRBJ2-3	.	CAIRQRVSTDTQYF	TGTGCCATCAGGCAGCGAGTGAGCACAGATACGCAGTATTTT
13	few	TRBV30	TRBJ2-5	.	CAWSGASRKTQYF	TGTGCCTGGAGTGGGGCCAGTCGAAAGACCCAGTACTTC
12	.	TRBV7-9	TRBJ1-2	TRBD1	CASTQRTGGYTF	TGTGCCAGCACCCAACGGACAGGAGGCTACACCTTC
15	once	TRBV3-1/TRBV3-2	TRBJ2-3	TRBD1	CASSQAGQGRVAQYF	TGTGCCAGCAGCCAAGCCGGACAGGGGAGGGTGGCGCAGTATTTT
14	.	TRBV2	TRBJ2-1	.	CASSDGQAYNEQFF	TGTGCCAGCAGTGATGGGCAGGCATACAATGAGCAGTTCTTC
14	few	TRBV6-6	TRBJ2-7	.	CASSYAGSSYEQYF	TGTGCCAGCAGTTACGCCGGGAGCTCCTACGAGCAGTACTTC
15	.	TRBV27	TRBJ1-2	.	CASSPLDRPGYGYTF	TGTGCCAGCAGTCCCCTCGACAGGCCAGGCTATGGCTACACCTTC
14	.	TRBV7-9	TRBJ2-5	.	CASSLGGGAVTQYF	TGTGCCAGCAGCCTAGGAGGGGGGGCAGTGACCCAGTACTTC
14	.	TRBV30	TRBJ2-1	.	CAWSVRLGYNEQFF	TGTGCCTGGAGTGTCCGACTAGGGTACAATGAGCAGTTCTTC
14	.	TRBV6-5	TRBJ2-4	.	CASSPQLAKNIQYF	TGTGCCAGCAGCCCCCAATTAGCCAAAAACATTCAGTACTTC
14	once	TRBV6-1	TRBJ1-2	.	CASSEFGQGRGYTF	TGTGCCAGCAGTGAATTTGGGCAGGGTCGGGGCTACACCTTC
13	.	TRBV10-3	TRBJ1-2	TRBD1	CACGQGESYGYTF	TGTGCCTGCGGACAGGGCGAATCTTATGGCTACACCTTC
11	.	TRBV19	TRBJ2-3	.	CATGSTDTQYF	TGTGCCACCGGGAGCACAGATACGCAGTATTTT
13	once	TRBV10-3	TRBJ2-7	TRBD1	CAINRDRAHEQYF	TGTGCCATCAATAGGGACAGGGCCCACGAGCAGTACTTC